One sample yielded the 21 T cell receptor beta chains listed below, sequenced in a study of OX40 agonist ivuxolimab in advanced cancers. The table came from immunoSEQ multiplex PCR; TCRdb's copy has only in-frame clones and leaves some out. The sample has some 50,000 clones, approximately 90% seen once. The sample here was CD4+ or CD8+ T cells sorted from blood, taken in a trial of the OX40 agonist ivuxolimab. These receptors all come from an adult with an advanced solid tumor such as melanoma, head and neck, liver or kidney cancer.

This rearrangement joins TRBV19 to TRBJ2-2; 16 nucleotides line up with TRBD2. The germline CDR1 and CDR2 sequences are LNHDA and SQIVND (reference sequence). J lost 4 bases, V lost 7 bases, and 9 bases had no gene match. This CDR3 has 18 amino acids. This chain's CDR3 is CASTTGTSGRATTGELFF. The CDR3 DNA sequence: TGTGCCAGTACCACCGGGACTAGCGGGAGGGCCACCACCGGGGAGCTGTTTTTT.

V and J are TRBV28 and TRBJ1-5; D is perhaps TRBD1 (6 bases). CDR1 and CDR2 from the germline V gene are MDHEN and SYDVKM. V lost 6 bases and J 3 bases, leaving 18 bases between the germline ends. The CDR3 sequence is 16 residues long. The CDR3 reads CASSLDSPRTNQPQHF. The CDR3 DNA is TGTGCCAGCAGCTTGGACAGTCCCCGAACCAATCAGCCCCAGCATTTT. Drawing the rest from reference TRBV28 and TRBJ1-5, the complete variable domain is DVKVTQSSRYLVKRTGEKVFLECVQDMDHENMFWYRQDPGLGLRLIYFSYDVKMKEKGDIPEGYSVSREKKERFSLILESASTNQTSMYLCASSLDSPRTNQPQHFGDGTRLSIL.

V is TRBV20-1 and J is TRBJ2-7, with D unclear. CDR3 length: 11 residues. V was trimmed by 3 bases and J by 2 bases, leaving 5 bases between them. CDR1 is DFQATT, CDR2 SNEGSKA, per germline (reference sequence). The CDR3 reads CSASVTYEQYF. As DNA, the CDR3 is TGCAGTGCTAGCGTAACCTACGAGCAGTACTTC.

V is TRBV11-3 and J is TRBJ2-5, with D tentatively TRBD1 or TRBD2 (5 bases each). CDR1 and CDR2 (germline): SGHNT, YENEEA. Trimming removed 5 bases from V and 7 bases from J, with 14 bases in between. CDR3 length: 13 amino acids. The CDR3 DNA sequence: TGTGCCAGCAGCAACTTCAGGGACGGGACCCAGTACTTC. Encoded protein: CASSNFRDGTQYF.

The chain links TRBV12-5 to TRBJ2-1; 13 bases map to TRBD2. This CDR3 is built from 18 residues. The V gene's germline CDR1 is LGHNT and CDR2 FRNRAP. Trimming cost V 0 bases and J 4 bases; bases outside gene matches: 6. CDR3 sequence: CASGLVRTSGSDYNEQFF. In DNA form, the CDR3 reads TGTGCTAGTGGTTTGGTAAGGACTAGCGGGAGTGATTACAATGAGCAGTTCTTC. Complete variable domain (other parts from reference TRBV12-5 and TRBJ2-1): DARVTQTPRHKVTEMGQEVTMRCQPILGHNTVFWYRQTMMQGLELLAYFRNRAPLDDSGMPKDRFSAEMPDATLATLKIQPSEPRDSAVYFCASGLVRTSGSDYNEQFFGPGTRLTVL.

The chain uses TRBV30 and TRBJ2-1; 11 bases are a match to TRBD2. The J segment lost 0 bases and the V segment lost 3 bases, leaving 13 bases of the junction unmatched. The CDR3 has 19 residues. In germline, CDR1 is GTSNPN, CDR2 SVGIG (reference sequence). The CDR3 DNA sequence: TGTGCCTGGAGCAACTTGGGACTAGCGGAACTGAGCTCCTACAATGAGCAGTTCTTC. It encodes CAWSNLGLAELSSYNEQFF.

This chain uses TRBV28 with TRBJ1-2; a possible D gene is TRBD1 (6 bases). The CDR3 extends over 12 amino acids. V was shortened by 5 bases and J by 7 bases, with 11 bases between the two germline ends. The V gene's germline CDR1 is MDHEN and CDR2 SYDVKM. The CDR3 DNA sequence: TGTGCCAGCAGTGGTCAGGGGTTTGGCTACACCTTC. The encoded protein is CASSGQGFGYTF.

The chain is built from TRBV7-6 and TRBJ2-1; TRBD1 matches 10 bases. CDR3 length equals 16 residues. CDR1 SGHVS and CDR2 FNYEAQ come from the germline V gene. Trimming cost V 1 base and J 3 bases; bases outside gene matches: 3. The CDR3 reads CASSLVGQGSYNEQFF. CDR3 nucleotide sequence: TGTGCCAGCAGCTTAGTGGGACAGGGGAGCTACAATGAGCAGTTCTTC.

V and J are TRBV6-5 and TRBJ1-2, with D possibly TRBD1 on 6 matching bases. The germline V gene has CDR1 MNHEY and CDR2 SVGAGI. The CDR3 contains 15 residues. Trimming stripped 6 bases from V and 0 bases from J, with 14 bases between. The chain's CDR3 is CASRTGGLANYGYTF. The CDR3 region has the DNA TGTGCCAGCAGGACCGGGGGGCTCGCTAACTATGGCTACACCTTC.

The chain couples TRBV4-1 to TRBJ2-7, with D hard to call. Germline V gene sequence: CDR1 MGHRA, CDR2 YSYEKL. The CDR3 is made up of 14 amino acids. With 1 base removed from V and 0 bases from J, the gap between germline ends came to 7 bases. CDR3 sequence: CASSQGLSSYEQYF. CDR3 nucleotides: TGCGCCAGCAGCCAAGGTCTAAGCTCCTACGAGCAGTACTTC.

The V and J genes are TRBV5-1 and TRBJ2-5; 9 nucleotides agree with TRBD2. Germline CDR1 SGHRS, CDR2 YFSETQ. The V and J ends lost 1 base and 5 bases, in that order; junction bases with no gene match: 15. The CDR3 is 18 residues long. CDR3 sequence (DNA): TGCGCCAGCAGCTTGAAATCATCGGCGGGAGGGCCCGATGAGACCCAGTACTTC. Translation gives CASSLKSSAGGPDETQYF.

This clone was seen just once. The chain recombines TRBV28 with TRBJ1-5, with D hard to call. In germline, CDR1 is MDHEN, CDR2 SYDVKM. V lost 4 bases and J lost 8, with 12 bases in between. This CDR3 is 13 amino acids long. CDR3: CASSSRSVEPQHF. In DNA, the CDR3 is TGTGCCAGCAGTTCACGTTCTGTTGAGCCCCAGCATTTT. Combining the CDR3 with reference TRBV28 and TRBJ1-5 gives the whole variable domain DVKVTQSSRYLVKRTGEKVFLECVQDMDHENMFWYRQDPGLGLRLIYFSYDVKMKEKGDIPEGYSVSREKKERFSLILESASTNQTSMYLCASSSRSVEPQHFGDGTRLSIL.

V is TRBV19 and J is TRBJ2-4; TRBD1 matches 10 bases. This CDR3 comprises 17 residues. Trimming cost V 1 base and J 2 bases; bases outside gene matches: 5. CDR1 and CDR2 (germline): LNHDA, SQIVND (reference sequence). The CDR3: CASSIVGTGESKNIQYF. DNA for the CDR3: TGTGCCAGTAGTATAGTTGGGACAGGGGAGTCCAAAAACATTCAGTACTTC.

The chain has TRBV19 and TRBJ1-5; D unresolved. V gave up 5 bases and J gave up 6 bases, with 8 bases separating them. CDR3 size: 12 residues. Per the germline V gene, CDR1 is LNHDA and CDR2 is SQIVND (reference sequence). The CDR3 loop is CASSPRGQPQHF. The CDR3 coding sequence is TGTGCCAGTAGTCCGCGCGGTCAGCCCCAGCATTTT.

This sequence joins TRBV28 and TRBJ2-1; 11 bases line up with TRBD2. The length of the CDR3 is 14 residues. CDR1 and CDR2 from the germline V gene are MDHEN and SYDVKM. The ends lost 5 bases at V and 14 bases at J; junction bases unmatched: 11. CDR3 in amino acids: CASSGVQGLAVEFF. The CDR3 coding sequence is TGTGCCAGCAGTGGTGTACAGGGACTAGCGGTGGAGTTCTTC. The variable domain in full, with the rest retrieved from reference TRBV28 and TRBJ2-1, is DVKVTQSSRYLVKRTGEKVFLECVQDMDHENMFWYRQDPGLGLRLIYFSYDVKMKEKGDIPEGYSVSREKKERFSLILESASTNQTSMYLCASSGVQGLAVEFFGPGTRLTVL.

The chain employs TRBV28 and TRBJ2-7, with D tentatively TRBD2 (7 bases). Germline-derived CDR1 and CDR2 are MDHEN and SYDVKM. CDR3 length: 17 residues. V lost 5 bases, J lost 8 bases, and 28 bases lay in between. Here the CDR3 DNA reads TGTGCCAGCAGTGACCCTATTGGAGGGGGGGAATTTTTGCAGCAGTACTTC. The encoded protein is CASSDPIGGGEFLQQYF.

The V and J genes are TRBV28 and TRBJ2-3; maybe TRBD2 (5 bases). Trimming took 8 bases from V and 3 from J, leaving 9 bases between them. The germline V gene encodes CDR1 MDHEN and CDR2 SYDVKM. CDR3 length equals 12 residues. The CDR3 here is CASGRATDTQYF. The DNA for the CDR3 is TGTGCCAGCGGGCGGGCGACAGATACGCAGTATTTT.

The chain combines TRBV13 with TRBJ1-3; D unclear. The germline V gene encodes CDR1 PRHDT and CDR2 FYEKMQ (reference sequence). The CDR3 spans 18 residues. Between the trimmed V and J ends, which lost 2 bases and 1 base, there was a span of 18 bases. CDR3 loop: CASSLRGRETSSGNTIYF. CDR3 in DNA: TGTGCCAGCAGCTTACGGGGAAGGGAGACGAGTTCTGGAAACACCATATATTTT.

DNA of the CDR3: TGCAGCGTTGCCCCTCTAGGAACAGATACGCAGTATTTT. Translated, it gives CSVAPLGTDTQYF. The chain combines TRBV29-1 with TRBJ2-3, with no clear D. The germline gives CDR1 SQVTM, CDR2 ANQGSEA. The CDR3 has 13 amino acids. V dropped 4 bases and J dropped 3 bases, with 11 bases sitting between them.

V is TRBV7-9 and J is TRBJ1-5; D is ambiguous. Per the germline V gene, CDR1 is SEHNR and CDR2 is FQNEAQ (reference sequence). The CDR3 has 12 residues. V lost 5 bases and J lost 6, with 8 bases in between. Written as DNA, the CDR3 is TGTGCCAGCAGCAAGGAAATTCAGCCCCAGCATTTT. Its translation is CASSKEIQPQHF.

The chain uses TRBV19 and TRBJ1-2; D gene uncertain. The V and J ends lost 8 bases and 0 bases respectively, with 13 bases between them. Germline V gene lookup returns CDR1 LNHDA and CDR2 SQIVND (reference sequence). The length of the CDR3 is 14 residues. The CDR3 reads CASRRALANYGYTF. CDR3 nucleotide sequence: TGTGCCAGTCGGAGGGCGCTCGCTAACTATGGCTACACCTTC. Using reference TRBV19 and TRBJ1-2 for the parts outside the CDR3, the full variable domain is DGGITQSPKYLFRKEGQNVTLSCEQNLNHDAMYWYRQDPGQGLRLIYYSQIVNDFQKGDIAEGYSVSREKKESFPLTVTSAQKNPTAFYLCASRRALANYGYTFGSGTRLTVV.